Listed below are T cell receptor beta chains from one sample, sequenced in a study of T-cell memory formation after mild COVID-19. TCRdb re-called the 5' RACE reads with MiXCR, one entry per CDR3 protein. The table lists about 560,000 distinct CDR3 sequences, about 20% of them singletons, with roughly 8.1% in the top ten. The material sequenced was PBMCs or a T cell subset sorted from them (not recorded which). The receptors stem from an adult woman who had mild COVID-19 (a few samples of this study predate the infection). Cell type and time point are not known. Each CDR3 is given with its conserved first and last residue. The D gene is left open where the match is weak. Clone size is not always given. Where it is, it says once, few, many or a class for expanded clones.

>many|TRBV5-1|TRBD1|TRBJ2-2
TGCGCCAGCAGCTCTCCTCGGACAGGGGCGGTCGGGGAGCTGTTTTTT
CASSSPRTGAVGELFF
>-|TRBV6-5|-|TRBJ2-3
TGTGCCAGCAGTTACTCTCGCGGGAAAAACACAGATACGCAGTATTTT
CASSYSRGKNTDTQYF
>-|TRBV28|-|TRBJ1-5
TGTGCCAGCAGGCCCGGACAGAACAATCAGCCCCAGCATTTT
CASRPGQNNQPQHF
>-|TRBV6-2/TRBV6-3|TRBD2|TRBJ2-1
TGTGCCAGCGGGGGACTAGCGTCCTACAATGAGCAGTTCTTC
CASGGLASYNEQFF
>-|TRBV12-3/TRBV12-4|TRBD1|TRBJ1-2
TGTGCCAGCAGCGGGACAGGGGAACGCTCTGGCTACACCTTC
CASSGTGERSGYTF
>-|TRBV10-3|-|TRBJ2-1
TGTGCCATCAGTGAGTCGTCTCTTTCCAATGAGCAGTTCTTC
CAISESSLSNEQFF
>-|TRBV12-3/TRBV12-4|TRBD1|TRBJ1-4
TGTGCCAGCAGTTTATGGGCAGGGGGCAATGAAAAACTGTTTTTT
CASSLWAGGNEKLFF
>few|TRBV7-2|-|TRBJ2-7
TGTGCCAGCAGCTTTGATGAGCGCTACGAGCAGTACTTC
CASSFDERYEQYF
>few|TRBV30|TRBD1|TRBJ2-5
TGTGCCTGGGGACAGGGGGGAGAGACCCAGTACTTC
CAWGQGGETQYF
>-|TRBV18|-|TRBJ2-2
TGTGCCAGCTCAGGCGGTTCCGGGGAGCTGTTTTTT
CASSGGSGELFF
>-|TRBV12-3/TRBV12-4|-|TRBJ2-7
TGTGCCAGCAGTGCCCGTTGGCTGAAAGCGGACGAGCAGTACTTC
CASSARWLKADEQYF
>-|TRBV4-3|-|TRBJ1-6
TGCGCCAGCAGAAGAGGGGTTGATAATTCACCCCTCCACTTT
CASRRGVDNSPLHF
>few|TRBV10-3|-|TRBJ2-3
TGTGCCATCAGTGAGGAACCAACAACAGATACGCAGTATTTT
CAISEEPTTDTQYF
>many|TRBV5-1|-|TRBJ1-1
TGCGCCAGCAGCTTTGGACGTCAGATCCCTGAAGCTTTCTTT
CASSFGRQIPEAFF
>-|TRBV7-9|TRBD1|TRBJ2-1
TGTGCCAGCAGCTCGGGTGTGGCAGGGGGCAATGAGCAGTTCTTC
CASSSGVAGGNEQFF
>-|TRBV4-3|-|TRBJ2-1
TGCGCCAGCAGCCCGACCTGGAGGGAGCCCAGAATGAATGAGCAGTTCTTC
CASSPTWREPRMNEQFF
>few|TRBV20-1|-|TRBJ1-6
TGCAGTGCTATCCGGGGCCATAATTCACCCCTCCACTTT
CSAIRGHNSPLHF
>-|TRBV20-1|-|TRBJ1-4
TGCAGTGCTAGTCAGACCGGAAAGACTAATGAAAAACTGTTTTTT
CSASQTGKTNEKLFF
>many|TRBV7-9|-|TRBJ2-5
TGTGCCAGCAGCTTAGAAGCACTAGCTCAAGAGACCCAGTACTTC
CASSLEALAQETQYF
>few|TRBV7-9|-|TRBJ1-1
TGTGCCAGCAGCTTTGGGGAGAGGAACACTGAAGCTTTCTTT
CASSFGERNTEAFF
>many|TRBV5-1|-|TRBJ1-1
TGCGCCAGCAGCTTACAGATGAACACTGAAGCTTTCTTT
CASSLQMNTEAFF
>few|TRBV7-6|-|TRBJ2-7
TGTGCCAGCAGCCCCCGCCAATCGACAGCCCAATACGAGCAGTACTTC
CASSPRQSTAQYEQYF
>-|TRBV20-1|TRBD2|TRBJ2-1
TGCAGTGCTCTGACTAGCGTAGATGAGCAGTTCTTC
CSALTSVDEQFF
>many|TRBV7-8|TRBD1|TRBJ1-5
TGTGCCAGCAGCGGATACCGGGACAGTAGCAATCAGCCCCAGCATTTT
CASSGYRDSSNQPQHF
>-|TRBV29-1|TRBD1|TRBJ1-5
TGCAGCGTCGGACAGGGGGCAGATCAGCCCCAGCATTTT
CSVGQGADQPQHF
>-|TRBV20-1|TRBD2|TRBJ2-2
TGCAGTGCTGGGACTAGCGGGCGCCGGAACACCGGGGAGCTGTTTTTT
CSAGTSGRRNTGELFF
>few|TRBV14|TRBD1|TRBJ2-7
TGTGCCAGCAGCCAAGCCAGGGGGAGCTCCTACGAGCAGTACTTC
CASSQARGSSYEQYF
>few|TRBV10-1|-|TRBJ2-7
TGCGCCAGCACAGAGGTACGGAGGTCCTACGAGCAGTACTTC
CASTEVRRSYEQYF
>-|TRBV5-4|TRBD2|TRBJ2-7
TGTGCCAGCAGCTTGGCCGCATTGGGGACTAGCTCCTACGAGCAGTACTTC
CASSLAALGTSSYEQYF